This T cell receptor beta chain was sequenced in a study of blood T cell repertoires in COVID-19 (dated by TCRdb to 2018 to 2020). Describing the broader study: Samples from collaborators originated in the United States, Italy and Spain and spanned both the acute and convalescent phases of COVID-19. The prospective study material was composed of cDNA or gDNA derived from T cells, B-cell-depleted T cells, or PBMCs. Subjects who had been exposed to COVID-19, were actively infected with it, or had recovered from it provided the deeply sampled blood TCRbeta repertoires that made up the dataset. The repertoires were released in a freely available public database intended as a resource for research on the immune response to SARS-CoV-2. The samples were drawn from the first 160 participants of the ongoing ImmuneRACE study and from 1,254 subjects provided by 6 global collaborators. A de-identified subject ID, COVID-19 status, age in years and sex were almost always included in the sample metadata. Where available, HLA class I and class II types were obtained from metadata supplied by the sample provider rather than from assay-based typing. What the work shows at the level of the full study, not this receptor alone: Clinical and demographic metadata were provided uncurated, with the amount varying by source and participant.

As regards this clone: Its antigen remains unidentified. Within one base of it there is no much larger clone, and no base qualities were kept.

Participants in the prospective study were enrolled through a virtual design, were aged roughly 18 to 95 years, and lived in about 25 United States geographic areas. In the prospective study, cohorts were assigned on the basis of participant-reported clinical history obtained from a screening survey and a study questionnaire. Mobile phlebotomists in the prospective study collected whole blood, serum and a nasopharyngeal or oropharyngeal swab from every participant. Additional blood draws and questionnaires over an approximately 2-month period could optionally be provided by prospective study participants. Before DNA extraction, prospective study blood samples were shipped either frozen or at room temperature. TCRbeta CDR3 regions were amplified from genomic DNA using the immunoSEQ Assay, a bias-controlled multiplex PCR. Per the original workflow: Within the assay, amplification of reference gene primers was used to estimate how many nucleated cells each sample contained. To quantify the absolute abundance of each unique TCRbeta CDR3 rearrangement, sequence reads were collapsed and filtered. Productive Simpson clonality was computed per sample as the square root of Simpson's diversity index over productive rearrangements. TCRdb's version of the immuneACCESS table is confined to in-frame rearrangements and falls short of the full clone set. An unresolved V gene accounts for under half of the shortfall where checked; the remainder is of unknown origin. V and J calls and clone size follow that table, whereas D and trimming were derived from the DNA. This sample is represented by approximately 140,000 clones; more than 70% of them were singletons. The top ten constitute 5% to 6% of the sample.

Looking up the germline V gene yields CDR1 KGHSH and CDR2 LQKENI. The CDR3 covers 16 residues, taking in both the cysteine and the phenylalanine. Only the CDR3 DNA is retained, 48 bases long and in frame from the first base. V loses 1 base of germline sequence and J loses 2 bases, and the interval between the two ends is 13 bases. This TCR came from a man between 35 and 55 years old with acute COVID-19. This sequence uses TRBV18 and TRBJ2-3; a tentative D call is TRBD1 (6 bases match). Sequencing input: PBMCs or T cells enriched from blood (not recorded which). The DNA sequence follows: TGTGCCAGCTCACCACGAAACACAGGGATCACAGATACGCAGTATTTT. This encodes CASSPRNTGITDTQYF.